This T cell receptor beta chain was recovered during a study of shared clonotypes between healthy human individuals. The overall study: A couple of women and a few men aged 18 to 49 served as donors. Findings and caveats of the study: It was anticipated that sequencing depth would influence how many clonotypes donors shared.

Both subsets, CD45RA+ naive and CD45RA-negative memory, were split from the CD4+ cells. Deep-level assay runs were performed. Assay used: immunoSEQ multiplex PCR; TCRdb lists only in-frame clones, some missing. Of more than 1.2 million clones in the sample, about 98.5% were seen once. Germline CDR1 LNHDA, CDR2 SQIVND (reference sequence). CDR3 length equals 16 residues. V lost 4 bases to trimming and J lost 0 bases; unmatched junction nucleotides: 5. As regards this clone: The antigen remains undetermined. Other DNA sequences of this sample code for an identical CDR3.

The sequence came from a man aged 30 to 45 in good health. Material: naive CD4+ T cells sorted from blood. The subset was: CD45RA+ positively selected. V and J are TRBV19 and TRBJ1-1; 10 bases fit TRBD1. The CDR3 region has the DNA TGTGCCAGTAGTACCCGACAGGGGGCAATGAACACTGAAGCTTTCTTT. As protein: CASSTRQGAMNTEAFF.